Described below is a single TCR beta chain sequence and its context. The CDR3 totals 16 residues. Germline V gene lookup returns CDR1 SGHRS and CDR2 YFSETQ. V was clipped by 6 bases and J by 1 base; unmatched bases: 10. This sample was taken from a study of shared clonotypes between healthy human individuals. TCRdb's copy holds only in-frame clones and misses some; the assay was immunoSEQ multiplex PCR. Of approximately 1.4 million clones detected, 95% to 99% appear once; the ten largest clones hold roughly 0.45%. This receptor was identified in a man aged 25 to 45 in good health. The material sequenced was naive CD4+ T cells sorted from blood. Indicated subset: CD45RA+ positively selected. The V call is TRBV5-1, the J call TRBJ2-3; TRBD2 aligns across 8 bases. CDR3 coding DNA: TGCGCCAGCACCCAAGCAGGGACTAGGGGCACAGATACGCAGTATTTT. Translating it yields CASTQAGTRGTDTQYF.